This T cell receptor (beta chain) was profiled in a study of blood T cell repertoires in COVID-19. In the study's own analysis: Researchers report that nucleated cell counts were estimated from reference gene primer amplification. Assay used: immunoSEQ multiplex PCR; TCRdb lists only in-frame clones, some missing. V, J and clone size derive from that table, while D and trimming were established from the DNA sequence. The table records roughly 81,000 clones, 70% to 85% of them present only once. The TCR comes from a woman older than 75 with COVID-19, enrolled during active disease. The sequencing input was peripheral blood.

Written as DNA, the CDR3 is TGTGCCAGCAGCTTAGCAGGAGGGTACTACGAGCAGTACTTC. Translation: CASSLAGGYYEQYF. V gene TRBV7-9 combines with J gene TRBJ2-7; D is perhaps TRBD2 (6 bases). CDR1 is SEHNR and CDR2 is FQNEAQ in the germline V gene (reference sequence). CDR3 length: 14 amino acids. V gave up 0 bases and J gave up 3 bases, with 9 bases separating them.